Sequencing of this T cell receptor beta chain was carried out in a study of blood T cell repertoires in COVID-19. Germline CDR1 is SGHVS and CDR2 is FQNEAQ. This CDR3 region has 16 residues. J gave up 0 bases and V 1 base, and 3 bases lay outside the gene matches. This clone came up once. Study processing details: Nucleated cell number was recorded as an estimate derived from reference gene primer amplification. Sequencing was performed with immunoSEQ multiplex PCR; in TCRdb, only in-frame clones are kept and a portion is missing. The DNA was the basis for D and trimming; V, J and clone size are from that table. The sample includes over 200,000 clones, 80% to 95% of them seen just once. Patients from Seattle were sampled longitudinally, starting during active infection.

The receptor's source is a man aged 60-69 years with COVID-19, enrolled during active disease. Sequences were obtained from peripheral blood. This rearrangement joins TRBV7-8 to TRBJ1-5; 7 nucleotides align to TRBD1. In DNA form, the CDR3 reads TGTGCCAGCAGCTTAGGCAGGGGGTATAGCAATCAGCCCCAGCATTTT. The encoded protein is CASSLGRGYSNQPQHF.